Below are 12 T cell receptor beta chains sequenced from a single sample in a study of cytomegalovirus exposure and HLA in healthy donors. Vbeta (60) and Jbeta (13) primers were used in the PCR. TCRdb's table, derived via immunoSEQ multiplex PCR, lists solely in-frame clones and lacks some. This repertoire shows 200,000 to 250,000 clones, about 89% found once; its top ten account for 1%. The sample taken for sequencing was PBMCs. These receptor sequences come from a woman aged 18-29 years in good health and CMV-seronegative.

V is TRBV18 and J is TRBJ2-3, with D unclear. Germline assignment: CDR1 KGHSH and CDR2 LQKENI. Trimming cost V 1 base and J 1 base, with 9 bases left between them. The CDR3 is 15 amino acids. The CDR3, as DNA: TGTGCCAGCTCACCACTCCCTGTTGGCACAGATACGCAGTATTTT. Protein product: CASSPLPVGTDTQYF.

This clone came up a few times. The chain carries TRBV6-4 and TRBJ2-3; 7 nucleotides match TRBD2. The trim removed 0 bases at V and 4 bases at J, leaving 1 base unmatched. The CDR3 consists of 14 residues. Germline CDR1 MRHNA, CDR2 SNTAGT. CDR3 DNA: TGTGCCAGCAGTGACTCGCGGGAGCCAGATACGCAGTATTTT. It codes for CASSDSREPDTQYF.

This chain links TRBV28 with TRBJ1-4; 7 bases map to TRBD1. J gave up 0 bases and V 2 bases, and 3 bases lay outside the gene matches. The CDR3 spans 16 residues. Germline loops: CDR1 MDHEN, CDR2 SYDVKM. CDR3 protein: CASSLGTETTNEKLFF. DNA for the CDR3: TGTGCCAGCAGTTTAGGGACAGAGACAACTAATGAAAAACTGTTTTTT.

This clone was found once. DNA of the CDR3: TGCGCCAGCAGCTTGTTGGGGACAGGGGTTTCCTACGAGCAGTACTTC. It yields the protein CASSLLGTGVSYEQYF. The chain couples TRBV5-1 to TRBJ2-7, with TRBD1 identical over 10 bases. Germline CDR1 SGHRS, CDR2 YFSETQ. The junction had 5 bases not matched to a gene; V was cut back by 1 base and J by 1 base. The CDR3 loop spans 16 amino acids.

Here the CDR3 DNA reads TGTGCCAGCAGCCAAGTACGTGGGGGAGGTGGTGCAGATACGCAGTATTTT. Translated, it gives CASSQVRGGGGADTQYF. The gene calls are TRBV4-2 and TRBJ2-3, with a possible D match to TRBD2 (6 bases). The germline V gene encodes CDR1 LGHNA and CDR2 YNFKEQ. The CDR3 sequence is 17 residues long. V was shortened by 1 base and J by 4 bases, with 18 bases between the two germline ends.

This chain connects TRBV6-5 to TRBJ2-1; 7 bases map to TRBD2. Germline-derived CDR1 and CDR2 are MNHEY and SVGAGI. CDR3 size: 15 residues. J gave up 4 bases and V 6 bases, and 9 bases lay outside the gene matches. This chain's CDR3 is CASSPGTREYNEQFF. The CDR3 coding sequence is TGTGCCAGCAGCCCCGGAACGCGGGAGTACAATGAGCAGTTCTTC.

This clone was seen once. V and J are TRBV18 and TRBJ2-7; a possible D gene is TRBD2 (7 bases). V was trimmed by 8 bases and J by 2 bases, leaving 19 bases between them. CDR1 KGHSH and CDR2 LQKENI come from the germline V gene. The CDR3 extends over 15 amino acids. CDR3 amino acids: CASTGGRGQAYEQYF. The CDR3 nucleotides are TGTGCCAGCACCGGGGGGCGGGGGCAAGCCTACGAGCAGTACTTC. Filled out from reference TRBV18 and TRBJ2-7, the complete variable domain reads NAGVMQNPRHLVRRRGQEARLRCSPMKGHSHVYWYRQLPEEGLKFMVYLQKENIIDESGMPKERFSAEFPKEGPSILRIQQVVRGDSAAYFCASTGGRGQAYEQYFGPGTRLTVT.

CDR3 loop: CASSRLGQGFGYEQYF. The CDR3 nucleotides are TGCGCCAGCAGTAGGTTGGGACAGGGGTTTGGCTACGAGCAGTACTTC. This sequence joins TRBV5-1 and TRBJ2-7; TRBD1 aligns across 10 bases. The ends lost 5 bases at V and 3 bases at J; junction bases unmatched: 11. The germline gives CDR1 SGHRS, CDR2 YFSETQ. The CDR3 runs 16 residues.

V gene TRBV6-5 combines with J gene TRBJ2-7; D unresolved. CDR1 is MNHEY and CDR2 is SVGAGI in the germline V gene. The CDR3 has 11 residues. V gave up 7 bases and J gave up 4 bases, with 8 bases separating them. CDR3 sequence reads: CASNTGYEQYF. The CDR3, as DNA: TGTGCCAGCAACACGGGTTACGAGCAGTACTTC.

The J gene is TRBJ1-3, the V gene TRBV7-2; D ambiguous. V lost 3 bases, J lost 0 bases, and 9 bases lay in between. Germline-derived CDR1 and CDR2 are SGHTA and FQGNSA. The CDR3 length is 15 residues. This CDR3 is CASSFRQSSGNTIYF. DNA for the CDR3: TGTGCCAGCAGCTTCAGGCAGAGCTCTGGAAACACCATATATTTT. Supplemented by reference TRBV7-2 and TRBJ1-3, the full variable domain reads GAGVSQSPSNKVTEKGKDVELRCDPISGHTALYWYRQSLGQGLEFLIYFQGNSAPDKSGLPSDRFSAERTGGSVSTLTIQRTQQEDSAVYLCASSFRQSSGNTIYFGEGSWLTVV.

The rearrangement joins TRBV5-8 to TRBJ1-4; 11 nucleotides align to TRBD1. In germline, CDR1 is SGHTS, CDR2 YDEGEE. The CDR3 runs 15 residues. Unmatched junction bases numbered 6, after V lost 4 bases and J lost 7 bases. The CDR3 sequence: CASSKGQGAGEKLFF. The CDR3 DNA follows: TGTGCCAGCAGCAAAGGACAGGGGGCCGGTGAAAAACTGTTTTTT.

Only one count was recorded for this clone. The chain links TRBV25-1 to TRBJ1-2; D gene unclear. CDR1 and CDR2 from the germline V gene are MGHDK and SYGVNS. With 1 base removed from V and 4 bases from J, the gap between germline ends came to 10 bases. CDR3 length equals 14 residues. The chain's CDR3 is CASSESLRSYGYTF. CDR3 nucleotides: TGTGCCAGCAGTGAATCCCTAAGGAGCTATGGCTACACCTTC.